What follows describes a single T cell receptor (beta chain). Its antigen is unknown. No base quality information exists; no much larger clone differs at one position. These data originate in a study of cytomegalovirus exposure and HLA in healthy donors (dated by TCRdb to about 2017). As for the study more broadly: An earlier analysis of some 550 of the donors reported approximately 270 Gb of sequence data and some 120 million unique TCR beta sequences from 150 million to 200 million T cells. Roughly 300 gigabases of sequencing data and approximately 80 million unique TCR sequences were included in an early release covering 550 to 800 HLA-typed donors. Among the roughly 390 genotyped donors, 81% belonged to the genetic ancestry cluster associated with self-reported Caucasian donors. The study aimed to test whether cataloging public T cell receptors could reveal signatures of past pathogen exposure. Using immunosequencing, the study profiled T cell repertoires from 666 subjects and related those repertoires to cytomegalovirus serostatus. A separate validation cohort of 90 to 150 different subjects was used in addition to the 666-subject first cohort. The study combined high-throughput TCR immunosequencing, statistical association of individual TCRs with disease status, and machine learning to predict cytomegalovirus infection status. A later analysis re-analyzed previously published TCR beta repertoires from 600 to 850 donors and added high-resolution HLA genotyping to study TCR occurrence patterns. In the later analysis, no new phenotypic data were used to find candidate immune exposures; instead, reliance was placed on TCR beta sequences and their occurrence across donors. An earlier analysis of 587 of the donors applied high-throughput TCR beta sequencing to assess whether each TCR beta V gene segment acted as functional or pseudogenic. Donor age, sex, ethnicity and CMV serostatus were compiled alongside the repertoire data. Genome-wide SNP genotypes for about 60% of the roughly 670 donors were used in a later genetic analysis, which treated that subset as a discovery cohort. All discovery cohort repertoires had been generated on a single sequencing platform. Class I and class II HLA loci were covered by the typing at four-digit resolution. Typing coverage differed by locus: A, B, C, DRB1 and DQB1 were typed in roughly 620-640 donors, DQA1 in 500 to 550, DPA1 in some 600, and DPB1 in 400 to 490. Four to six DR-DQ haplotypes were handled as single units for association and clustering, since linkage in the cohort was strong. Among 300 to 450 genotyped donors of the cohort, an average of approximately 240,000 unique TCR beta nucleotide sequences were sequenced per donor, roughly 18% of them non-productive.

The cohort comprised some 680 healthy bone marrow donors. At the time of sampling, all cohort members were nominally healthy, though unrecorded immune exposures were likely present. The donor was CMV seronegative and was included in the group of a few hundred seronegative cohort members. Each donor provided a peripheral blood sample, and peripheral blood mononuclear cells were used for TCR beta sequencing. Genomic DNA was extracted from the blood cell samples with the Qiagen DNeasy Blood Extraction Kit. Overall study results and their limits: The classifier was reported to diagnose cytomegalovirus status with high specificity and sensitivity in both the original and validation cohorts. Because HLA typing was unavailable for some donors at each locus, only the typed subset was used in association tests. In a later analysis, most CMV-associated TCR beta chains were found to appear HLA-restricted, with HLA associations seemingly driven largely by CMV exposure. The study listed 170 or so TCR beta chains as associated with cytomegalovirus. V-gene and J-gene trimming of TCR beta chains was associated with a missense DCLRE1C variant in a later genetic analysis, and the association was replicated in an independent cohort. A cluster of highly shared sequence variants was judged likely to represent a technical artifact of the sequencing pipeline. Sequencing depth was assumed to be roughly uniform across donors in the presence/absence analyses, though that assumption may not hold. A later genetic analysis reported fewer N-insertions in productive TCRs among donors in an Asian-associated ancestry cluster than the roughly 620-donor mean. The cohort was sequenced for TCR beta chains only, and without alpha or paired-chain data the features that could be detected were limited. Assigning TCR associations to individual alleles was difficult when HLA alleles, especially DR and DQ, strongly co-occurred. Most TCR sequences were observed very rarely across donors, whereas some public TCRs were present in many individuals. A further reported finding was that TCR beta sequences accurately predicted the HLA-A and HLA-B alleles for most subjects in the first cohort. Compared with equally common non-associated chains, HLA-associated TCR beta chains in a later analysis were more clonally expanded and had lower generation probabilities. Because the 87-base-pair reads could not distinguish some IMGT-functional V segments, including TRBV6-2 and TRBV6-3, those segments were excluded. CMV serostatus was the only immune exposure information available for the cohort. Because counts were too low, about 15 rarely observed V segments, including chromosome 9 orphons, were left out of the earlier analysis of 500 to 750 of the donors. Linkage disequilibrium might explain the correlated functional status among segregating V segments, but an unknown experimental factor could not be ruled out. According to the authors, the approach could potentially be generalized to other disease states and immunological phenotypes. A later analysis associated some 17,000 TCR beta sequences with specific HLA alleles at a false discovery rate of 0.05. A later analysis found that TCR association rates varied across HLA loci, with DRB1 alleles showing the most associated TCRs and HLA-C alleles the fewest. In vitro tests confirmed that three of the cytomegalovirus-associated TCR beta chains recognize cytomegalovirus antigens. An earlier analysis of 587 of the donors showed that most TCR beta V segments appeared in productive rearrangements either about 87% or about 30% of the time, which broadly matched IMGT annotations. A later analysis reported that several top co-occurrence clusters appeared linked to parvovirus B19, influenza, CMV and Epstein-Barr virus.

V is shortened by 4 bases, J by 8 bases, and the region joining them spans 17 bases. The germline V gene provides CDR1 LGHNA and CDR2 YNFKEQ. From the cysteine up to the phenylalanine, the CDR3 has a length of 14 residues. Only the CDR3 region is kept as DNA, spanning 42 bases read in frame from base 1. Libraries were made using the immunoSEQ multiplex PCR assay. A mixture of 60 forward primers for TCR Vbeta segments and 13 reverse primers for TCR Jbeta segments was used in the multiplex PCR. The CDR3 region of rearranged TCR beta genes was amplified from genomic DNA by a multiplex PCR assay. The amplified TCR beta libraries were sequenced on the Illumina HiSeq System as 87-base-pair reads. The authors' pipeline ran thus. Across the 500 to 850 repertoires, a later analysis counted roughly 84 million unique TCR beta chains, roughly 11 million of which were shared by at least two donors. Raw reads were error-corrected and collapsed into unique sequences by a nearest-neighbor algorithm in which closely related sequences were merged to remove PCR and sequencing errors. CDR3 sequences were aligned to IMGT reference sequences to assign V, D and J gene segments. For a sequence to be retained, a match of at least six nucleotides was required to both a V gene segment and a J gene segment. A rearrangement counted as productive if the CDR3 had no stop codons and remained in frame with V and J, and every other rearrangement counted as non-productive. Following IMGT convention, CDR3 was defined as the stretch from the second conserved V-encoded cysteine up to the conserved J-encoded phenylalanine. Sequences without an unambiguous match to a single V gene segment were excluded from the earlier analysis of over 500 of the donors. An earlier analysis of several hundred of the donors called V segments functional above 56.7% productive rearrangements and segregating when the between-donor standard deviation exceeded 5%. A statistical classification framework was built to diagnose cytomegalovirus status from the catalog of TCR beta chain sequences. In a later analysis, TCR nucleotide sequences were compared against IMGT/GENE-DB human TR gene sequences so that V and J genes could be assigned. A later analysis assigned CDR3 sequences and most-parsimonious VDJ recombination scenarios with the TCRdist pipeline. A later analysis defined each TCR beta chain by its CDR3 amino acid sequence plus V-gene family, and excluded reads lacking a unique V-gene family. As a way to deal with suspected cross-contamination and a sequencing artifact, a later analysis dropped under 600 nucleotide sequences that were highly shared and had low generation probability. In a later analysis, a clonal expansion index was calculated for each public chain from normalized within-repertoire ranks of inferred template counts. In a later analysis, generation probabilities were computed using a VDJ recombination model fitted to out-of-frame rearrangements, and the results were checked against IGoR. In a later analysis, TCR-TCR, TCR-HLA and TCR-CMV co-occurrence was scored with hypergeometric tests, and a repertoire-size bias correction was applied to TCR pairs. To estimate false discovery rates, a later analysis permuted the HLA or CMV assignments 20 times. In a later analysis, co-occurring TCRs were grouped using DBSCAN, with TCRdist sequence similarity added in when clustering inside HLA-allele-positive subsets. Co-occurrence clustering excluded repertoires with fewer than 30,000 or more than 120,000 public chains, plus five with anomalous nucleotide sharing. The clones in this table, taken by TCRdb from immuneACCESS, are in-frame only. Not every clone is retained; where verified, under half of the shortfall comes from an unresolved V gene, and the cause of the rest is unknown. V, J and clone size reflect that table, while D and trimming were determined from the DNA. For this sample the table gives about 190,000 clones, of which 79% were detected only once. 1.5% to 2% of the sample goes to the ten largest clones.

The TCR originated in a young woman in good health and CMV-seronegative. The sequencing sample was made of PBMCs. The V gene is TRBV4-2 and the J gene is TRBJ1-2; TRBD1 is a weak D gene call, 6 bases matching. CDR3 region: CASSPVGGLYGYTF. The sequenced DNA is TGTGCCAGCAGCCCCGTCGGGGGGCTTTACGGCTACACCTTC.